A single sample gave rise to the 11 T cell receptor beta chains below, sequenced in a study of CXCR3-negative and CXCR3-positive naive CD8 T cells. UMI-labeled TRB cDNA libraries were prepared by 5' RACE. After re-calling the 5' RACE reads, TCRdb lists one entry per CDR3 protein, DNA absent. The sample data list tens of thousands of distinct CDR3 sequences. Sequenced material: memory CD8+ T cells from blood. Receptors originate from a human donor in good health. Some clones in this sample may be carry-over from other donors' samples.

This sequence joins TRBV29-1 and TRBJ2-3; TCRdb's D call of TRBD2 is untestable without DNA. The CDR3 sequence is 17 residues long. The germline V gene has CDR1 SQVTM and CDR2 ANQGSEA. The CDR3 protein is CSVGGWTSGGATDTQYF.

This chain joins TRBV20-1 and TRBJ1-2. The CDR3 has 13 residues. The germline gives CDR1 DFQATT, CDR2 SNEGSKA (reference sequence). The CDR3 sequence is CSARIPNDYGYTF.

The chain joins TRBV20-1 to TRBJ1-2. CDR3 size: 14 residues. The germline gives CDR1 DFQATT, CDR2 SNEGSKA (reference sequence). CDR3 sequence reads: CSARGGNENYGYTF.

This rearrangement joins TRBV12-5 to TRBJ2-7; TCRdb indicates TRBD1, and absent DNA this call remains unverified. This CDR3 has 15 amino acids. Per the germline V gene, CDR1 is LGHNT and CDR2 is FRNRAP. The CDR3: CASGLGTGGTYEQYF.

The chain links TRBV7-3 to TRBJ2-7. Germline CDR1 is SGHTA and CDR2 is FQGTGA. This CDR3 comprises 14 residues. CDR3 sequence reads: CASSSGGGYYEQYF.

V and J are TRBV4-1 and TRBJ1-1; the D call from TCRdb, TRBD1, cannot be confirmed without DNA. The CDR3 runs 15 residues. Germline-derived CDR1 and CDR2 are MGHRA and YSYEKL. This chain's CDR3 is CASNSPSWGDTEAFF.

The chain joins TRBV6-4 to TRBJ2-6; without DNA, the TCRdb call of TRBD1 cannot be checked. This CDR3 has 17 residues. The germline CDR1 and CDR2 sequences are MRHNA and SNTAGT. The CDR3 reads CASSDPQGTAGANVLTF.

This chain links TRBV12-3 or TRBV12-4 with TRBJ2-1; no DNA is available, so the TRBD2 call from TCRdb remains unchecked. This CDR3 comprises 15 residues. CDR3: CASSFYRAGMNEQFF.

The V call is TRBV7-9, the J call TRBJ1-2; TCRdb outputs TRBD1, but without DNA this stays unchecked. The CDR3 extends over 14 amino acids. Per germline, CDR1 SEHNR and CDR2 FQNEAQ (reference sequence). The CDR3 spells CASSQRDRGYGYTF.

V gene TRBV4-2 combines with J gene TRBJ2-7; the TCRdb D gene call, TRBD1, has no DNA to confirm it. Germline V gene data show CDR1 as LGHNA and CDR2 as YNFKEQ. The CDR3 has 14 amino acids. CDR3: CASSHTGVSYEQYF.

The V call is TRBV7-8, the J call TRBJ2-2; TCRdb designates TRBD2, a call that cannot be tested without DNA. This CDR3 has 16 residues. Germline assignment: CDR1 SGHVS and CDR2 FQNEAQ. The CDR3 sequence is CASSPTVGWDTGELFF.